The 26 T cell receptor beta chains given below trace back to one sample, sequenced in a study of T-cell memory formation after mild COVID-19. Each CDR3 protein gets one entry after TCRdb re-called the 5' RACE reads with MiXCR. The data contain about 410,000 distinct CDR3 sequences, about 25% of them seen just once; the ten biggest clones take up around 14%. Input material: PBMCs or a T cell subset sorted from them (not recorded which). The receptor source for this set is an adult woman who had mild COVID-19 (a few samples of this study predate the infection). Cell type and time point are not known.

This chain uses TRBV7-9 with TRBJ2-2; 9 nucleotides match TRBD1. CDR1 is SEHNR, CDR2 FQNEAQ, per germline (reference sequence). The length of the CDR3 is 15 residues. The V gene end was trimmed by 5 bases and the J gene end by 7 bases; junction bases not matched to a gene: 8. This chain's CDR3 is CASSPLGQGFGELFF. CDR3 in DNA: TGTGCCAGCAGCCCCCTGGGACAGGGTTTCGGGGAGCTGTTTTTT.

V is TRBV6-2 or TRBV6-3 and J is TRBJ2-7, with D unclear. The CDR3 contains 15 residues. Germline V gene lookup returns CDR1 MNHEY and CDR2 SVGEGT. V lost 2 bases to trimming and J lost 3 bases, with 14 bases between them. The CDR3 here is CASSYKGYPLYEQYF. CDR3 bases: TGTGCCAGCAGTTACAAAGGCTATCCTCTCTACGAGCAGTACTTC.

The J gene is TRBJ2-5, the V gene TRBV4-1; unclear D gene. The CDR3 is 13 amino acids. Germline V gives CDR1 MGHRA, CDR2 YSYEKL. V lost 0 bases, J lost 5 bases, and 7 bases lay in between. The DNA of the CDR3 is TGCGCCAGCAGCCAAGAAGGGCGGGAGACCCAGTACTTC. It yields the protein CASSQEGRETQYF.

This clonotype was detected a few times. The CDR3: CASSLSRGGYTF. The CDR3 region has the DNA TGTGCCAGCAGTTTATCCAGGGGCGGCTACACCTTC. V and J are TRBV12-3 or TRBV12-4 and TRBJ1-2; the D gene is possibly TRBD1 (6 bases). V was cut by 2 bases and J by 8 bases, with 9 bases left in between. The CDR3 is 12 residues long.

This clonotype was seen only a few times. This chain joins TRBV7-8 and TRBJ2-7, with D uncertain. The germline CDR1 and CDR2 sequences are SGHVS and FQNEAQ. V lost 1 base, J lost 4 bases, and 26 bases lay in between. CDR3 length equals 19 residues. CDR3 nucleotides: TGTGCCAGCAGCTTAGAAGAAGATCCTGTCCCCCAGGAGTGGTACGAGCAGTACTTC. Its protein product is CASSLEEDPVPQEWYEQYF.

The genes are TRBV25-1 and TRBJ2-1; no definite D call. This CDR3 has 11 amino acids. Germline V gene lookup returns CDR1 MGHDK and CDR2 SYGVNS. With 10 bases removed from V and 8 bases from J, the gap between germline ends came to 12 bases. CDR3 nucleotides: TGTGCCACCGGACCCACCCATGAGCAGTTCTTC. This sequence encodes CATGPTHEQFF.

The genes are TRBV20-1 and TRBJ2-3; tentative D call: TRBD2 (6 bases). The germline gives CDR1 DFQATT, CDR2 SNEGSKA (reference sequence). V dropped 6 bases and J dropped 2 bases, with 18 bases sitting between them. This CDR3 has 15 amino acids. CDR3 loop: CSAPQRQRATDTQYF. The CDR3 DNA is TGCAGTGCCCCCCAGCGCCAGCGGGCCACAGATACGCAGTATTTT.

This sequence joins TRBV20-1 and TRBJ1-2; a possible D gene is TRBD1 (5 bases). Germline loops: CDR1 DFQATT, CDR2 SNEGSKA (reference sequence). The CDR3 length is 12 residues. Trimming removed 0 bases from V and 6 bases from J, with 8 bases in between. The CDR3 nucleotides are TGCAGTGCTAGAGATCGGGGGGATGGCTACACCTTC. Translation gives CSARDRGDGYTF.

In its sample, this clonotype was seen a few times. V and J are TRBV29-1 and TRBJ1-4; the D is unclear. The CDR3 is made up of 10 amino acids. Trimming stripped 6 bases from V and 5 bases from J, with 4 bases between. Germline CDR1 and CDR2: SQVTM and ANQGSEA. The CDR3 region is CSVRNEKLFF. In DNA form, the CDR3 reads TGCAGCGTCCGAAATGAAAAACTGTTTTTT.

This clonotype has a handful of counts. The V gene is TRBV5-1, the J gene TRBJ2-7, with 8 bases matching TRBD1. The CDR3 spans 19 residues. CDR1 is SGHRS, CDR2 YFSETQ, per germline. Germline trimming cut 4 bases from V and 1 base from J; bases unmatched to any gene: 19. The chain's CDR3 is CASSHSAGGASGNSYEQYF. The DNA of the CDR3 is TGCGCCAGCAGCCACAGTGCAGGGGGCGCCTCGGGGAATTCCTACGAGCAGTACTTC.

V is TRBV24-1 and J is TRBJ2-1; 8 bases agree with TRBD1. There are 15 residues in the CDR3. The germline CDR1 and CDR2 sequences are KGHDR and SFDVKD. The ends lost 1 base at V and 5 bases at J; junction bases unmatched: 3. The CDR3: CATSDLGTGHNEQFF. The CDR3 coding sequence is TGTGCCACCAGTGATTTAGGGACAGGCCACAATGAGCAGTTCTTC.

This clonotype was counted only a few times. The gene calls are TRBV5-8 and TRBJ2-1; TRBD2 matches 10 bases. Germline CDR1 reads SGHTS; CDR2 reads YDEGEE. V was pared by 4 bases and J by 1 base, with 14 bases of the junction left unmatched. The length of the CDR3 is 19 residues. In DNA form, the CDR3 reads TGTGCCAGCAGCATGAACGGACTAGCGGTATTTCGGTCCTACAATGAGCAGTTCTTC. Translation gives CASSMNGLAVFRSYNEQFF.

The chain carries TRBV15 and TRBJ2-7; D is possibly TRBD2 (5 bases). Deletions cut 3 bases from V and 3 bases from J, with 9 bases between. This CDR3 has 13 residues. Germline V gene sequence: CDR1 LNHNV, CDR2 YYDKDF (reference sequence). Here the CDR3 reads CATSSGVDYEQYF. DNA of the CDR3: TGTGCCACCAGCAGCGGGGTAGACTACGAGCAGTACTTC.

This sequence joins TRBV7-6 and TRBJ2-2; D call uncertain. The CDR3 has 13 amino acids. Germline V lookup: CDR1 SGHVS, CDR2 FNYEAQ. The ends were cut back, 1 base at V and 8 bases at J, with 8 bases in the middle. In DNA, the CDR3 is TGTGCCAGCAGCTTAGAGGGCGGTGGGGAGCTGTTTTTT. It yields the protein CASSLEGGGELFF.

The chain carries TRBV7-2 and TRBJ1-2; TRBD1 aligns across 11 bases. Looked up from germline, CDR1 is SGHTA and CDR2 is FQGNSA. There are 15 residues in the CDR3. V gave up 2 bases and J gave up 6 bases; unmatched junction bases: 5. CDR3: CASSLQGQGANGYTF. CDR3 nucleotide sequence: TGTGCCAGCAGCTTACAAGGACAGGGGGCTAATGGCTACACCTTC.

The J gene is TRBJ2-2, the V gene TRBV9; TRBD1 matches at 9 bases. Germline CDR1 and CDR2: SGDLS and YYNGEE. V lost 3 bases and J lost 4; bases outside the gene matches: 1. The CDR3 has 14 amino acids. Written as DNA, the CDR3 is TGTGCCAGCAGCGGGACAGGGGCCACCGGGGAGCTGTTTTTT. Amino acids: CASSGTGATGELFF. Together with reference TRBV9 and TRBJ2-2, the CDR3 gives the full variable domain: DSGVTQTPKHLITATGQRVTLRCSPRSGDLSVYWYQQSLDQGLQFLIQYYNGEERAKGNILERFSAQQFPDLHSELNLSSLELGDSALYFCASSGTGATGELFFGEGSRLTVL.

This clonotype has just a few counts. The V call is TRBV5-1, the J call TRBJ2-3; a possible D gene is TRBD2 (5 bases). V dropped 1 base and J dropped 3 bases, with 9 bases sitting between them. The CDR3 is 14 amino acids. The germline gives CDR1 SGHRS, CDR2 YFSETQ. Written as DNA, the CDR3 is TGCGCCAGCAGCTTGTGGAGAGGGACAGATACGCAGTATTTT. Its translation: CASSLWRGTDTQYF.

V gene TRBV29-1 combines with J gene TRBJ2-7; TRBD1 might be the D (6 bases). Germline V gene lookup returns CDR1 SQVTM and CDR2 ANQGSEA. Trimming pared 7 bases from V and 3 bases from J, leaving 10 bases between. This CDR3 region has 11 residues. Here the CDR3 DNA reads TGCAGCGCCCGGACAGTCTACGAGCAGTACTTC. It codes for CSARTVYEQYF.

This clonotype was observed a few times. The chain uses TRBV6-1 and TRBJ1-2, with 10 bases fitting TRBD1. Trimming cost V 6 bases and J 7 bases; bases outside gene matches: 8. The length of the CDR3 is 14 residues. Germline CDR1 and CDR2: MNHNS and SASEGT. The CDR3 DNA sequence: TGTGCCAGCAGCCTATCGGGACAGGGGCTTGGCTACACCTTC. It codes for CASSLSGQGLGYTF.

This chain uses TRBV6-5 with TRBJ1-1, with TRBD1 identical over 7 bases. The germline V gene has CDR1 MNHEY and CDR2 SVGAGI. V lost 7 bases and J lost 2; bases outside the gene matches: 4. The CDR3 is made up of 13 amino acids. CDR3 amino acids: CASTHRGNTEAFF. The CDR3 DNA follows: TGTGCCAGCACCCACAGGGGCAACACTGAAGCTTTCTTT.

This sequence joins TRBV9 and TRBJ2-7, with TRBD1 matching 9 bases. Trimming removed 4 bases from V and 6 bases from J; junction bases left unmatched: 8. CDR3 length: 14 residues. Germline V gene lookup returns CDR1 SGDLS and CDR2 YYNGEE. The CDR3 region is CASSSPGQGPEQYF. The CDR3 nucleotides are TGTGCCAGCAGCTCACCGGGACAGGGACCCGAGCAGTACTTC.

The chain is built from TRBV6-2 or TRBV6-3 and TRBJ2-6; D might be TRBD2 (6 bases). V shed 2 bases and J shed 2 bases, with 7 bases lying between them. CDR1 is MNHEY, CDR2 SVGEGT, per germline. CDR3 length: 15 amino acids. The CDR3 sequence: CASSYGGTGANVLTF. CDR3 bases: TGTGCCAGCAGTTACGGAGGGACTGGGGCCAACGTCCTGACTTTC.

This sequence joins TRBV18 and TRBJ2-2, with D unresolved. Trimming removed 3 bases from V and 4 bases from J, with 18 bases in between. CDR3 length equals 17 residues. Germline V gene data show CDR1 as KGHSH and CDR2 as LQKENI. The CDR3 sequence is CASSPVKSSVTTGELFF. The CDR3 DNA is TGTGCCAGCTCACCGGTAAAAAGCAGTGTTACCACCGGGGAGCTGTTTTTT.

The V and J genes are TRBV7-2 and TRBJ1-4; no definite D call. V was shortened by 4 bases and J by 0 bases, with 18 bases between the two germline ends. The germline V gene has CDR1 SGHTA and CDR2 FQGNSA. The length of the CDR3 is 18 residues. CDR3 coding DNA: TGTGCCAGCAGCTCCCCCCCTGGATCGGCACCAACTAATGAAAAACTGTTTTTT. Residues: CASSSPPGSAPTNEKLFF.

This clonotype was counted only a few times. The gene calls are TRBV20-1 and TRBJ1-1, with unresolved D. Trimming removed 7 bases at V and 1 base at J, with 13 bases between. This CDR3 has 13 residues. Germline V gene data show CDR1 as DFQATT and CDR2 as SNEGSKA (reference sequence). CDR3 sequence: CSVASRSNTEAFF. CDR3 nucleotides: TGCAGTGTTGCCAGCAGGTCGAACACTGAAGCTTTCTTT.

The chain joins TRBV12-3 or TRBV12-4 to TRBJ2-5; 7 nucleotides match TRBD2. Trimming at V came to 0 bases and at J to 5 bases, leaving 6 bases not matched to a gene. CDR3 length: 15 residues. The CDR3 sequence is CASSLAGTKGETQYF. The CDR3 DNA follows: TGTGCCAGCAGTTTAGCAGGGACTAAGGGGGAGACCCAGTACTTC.